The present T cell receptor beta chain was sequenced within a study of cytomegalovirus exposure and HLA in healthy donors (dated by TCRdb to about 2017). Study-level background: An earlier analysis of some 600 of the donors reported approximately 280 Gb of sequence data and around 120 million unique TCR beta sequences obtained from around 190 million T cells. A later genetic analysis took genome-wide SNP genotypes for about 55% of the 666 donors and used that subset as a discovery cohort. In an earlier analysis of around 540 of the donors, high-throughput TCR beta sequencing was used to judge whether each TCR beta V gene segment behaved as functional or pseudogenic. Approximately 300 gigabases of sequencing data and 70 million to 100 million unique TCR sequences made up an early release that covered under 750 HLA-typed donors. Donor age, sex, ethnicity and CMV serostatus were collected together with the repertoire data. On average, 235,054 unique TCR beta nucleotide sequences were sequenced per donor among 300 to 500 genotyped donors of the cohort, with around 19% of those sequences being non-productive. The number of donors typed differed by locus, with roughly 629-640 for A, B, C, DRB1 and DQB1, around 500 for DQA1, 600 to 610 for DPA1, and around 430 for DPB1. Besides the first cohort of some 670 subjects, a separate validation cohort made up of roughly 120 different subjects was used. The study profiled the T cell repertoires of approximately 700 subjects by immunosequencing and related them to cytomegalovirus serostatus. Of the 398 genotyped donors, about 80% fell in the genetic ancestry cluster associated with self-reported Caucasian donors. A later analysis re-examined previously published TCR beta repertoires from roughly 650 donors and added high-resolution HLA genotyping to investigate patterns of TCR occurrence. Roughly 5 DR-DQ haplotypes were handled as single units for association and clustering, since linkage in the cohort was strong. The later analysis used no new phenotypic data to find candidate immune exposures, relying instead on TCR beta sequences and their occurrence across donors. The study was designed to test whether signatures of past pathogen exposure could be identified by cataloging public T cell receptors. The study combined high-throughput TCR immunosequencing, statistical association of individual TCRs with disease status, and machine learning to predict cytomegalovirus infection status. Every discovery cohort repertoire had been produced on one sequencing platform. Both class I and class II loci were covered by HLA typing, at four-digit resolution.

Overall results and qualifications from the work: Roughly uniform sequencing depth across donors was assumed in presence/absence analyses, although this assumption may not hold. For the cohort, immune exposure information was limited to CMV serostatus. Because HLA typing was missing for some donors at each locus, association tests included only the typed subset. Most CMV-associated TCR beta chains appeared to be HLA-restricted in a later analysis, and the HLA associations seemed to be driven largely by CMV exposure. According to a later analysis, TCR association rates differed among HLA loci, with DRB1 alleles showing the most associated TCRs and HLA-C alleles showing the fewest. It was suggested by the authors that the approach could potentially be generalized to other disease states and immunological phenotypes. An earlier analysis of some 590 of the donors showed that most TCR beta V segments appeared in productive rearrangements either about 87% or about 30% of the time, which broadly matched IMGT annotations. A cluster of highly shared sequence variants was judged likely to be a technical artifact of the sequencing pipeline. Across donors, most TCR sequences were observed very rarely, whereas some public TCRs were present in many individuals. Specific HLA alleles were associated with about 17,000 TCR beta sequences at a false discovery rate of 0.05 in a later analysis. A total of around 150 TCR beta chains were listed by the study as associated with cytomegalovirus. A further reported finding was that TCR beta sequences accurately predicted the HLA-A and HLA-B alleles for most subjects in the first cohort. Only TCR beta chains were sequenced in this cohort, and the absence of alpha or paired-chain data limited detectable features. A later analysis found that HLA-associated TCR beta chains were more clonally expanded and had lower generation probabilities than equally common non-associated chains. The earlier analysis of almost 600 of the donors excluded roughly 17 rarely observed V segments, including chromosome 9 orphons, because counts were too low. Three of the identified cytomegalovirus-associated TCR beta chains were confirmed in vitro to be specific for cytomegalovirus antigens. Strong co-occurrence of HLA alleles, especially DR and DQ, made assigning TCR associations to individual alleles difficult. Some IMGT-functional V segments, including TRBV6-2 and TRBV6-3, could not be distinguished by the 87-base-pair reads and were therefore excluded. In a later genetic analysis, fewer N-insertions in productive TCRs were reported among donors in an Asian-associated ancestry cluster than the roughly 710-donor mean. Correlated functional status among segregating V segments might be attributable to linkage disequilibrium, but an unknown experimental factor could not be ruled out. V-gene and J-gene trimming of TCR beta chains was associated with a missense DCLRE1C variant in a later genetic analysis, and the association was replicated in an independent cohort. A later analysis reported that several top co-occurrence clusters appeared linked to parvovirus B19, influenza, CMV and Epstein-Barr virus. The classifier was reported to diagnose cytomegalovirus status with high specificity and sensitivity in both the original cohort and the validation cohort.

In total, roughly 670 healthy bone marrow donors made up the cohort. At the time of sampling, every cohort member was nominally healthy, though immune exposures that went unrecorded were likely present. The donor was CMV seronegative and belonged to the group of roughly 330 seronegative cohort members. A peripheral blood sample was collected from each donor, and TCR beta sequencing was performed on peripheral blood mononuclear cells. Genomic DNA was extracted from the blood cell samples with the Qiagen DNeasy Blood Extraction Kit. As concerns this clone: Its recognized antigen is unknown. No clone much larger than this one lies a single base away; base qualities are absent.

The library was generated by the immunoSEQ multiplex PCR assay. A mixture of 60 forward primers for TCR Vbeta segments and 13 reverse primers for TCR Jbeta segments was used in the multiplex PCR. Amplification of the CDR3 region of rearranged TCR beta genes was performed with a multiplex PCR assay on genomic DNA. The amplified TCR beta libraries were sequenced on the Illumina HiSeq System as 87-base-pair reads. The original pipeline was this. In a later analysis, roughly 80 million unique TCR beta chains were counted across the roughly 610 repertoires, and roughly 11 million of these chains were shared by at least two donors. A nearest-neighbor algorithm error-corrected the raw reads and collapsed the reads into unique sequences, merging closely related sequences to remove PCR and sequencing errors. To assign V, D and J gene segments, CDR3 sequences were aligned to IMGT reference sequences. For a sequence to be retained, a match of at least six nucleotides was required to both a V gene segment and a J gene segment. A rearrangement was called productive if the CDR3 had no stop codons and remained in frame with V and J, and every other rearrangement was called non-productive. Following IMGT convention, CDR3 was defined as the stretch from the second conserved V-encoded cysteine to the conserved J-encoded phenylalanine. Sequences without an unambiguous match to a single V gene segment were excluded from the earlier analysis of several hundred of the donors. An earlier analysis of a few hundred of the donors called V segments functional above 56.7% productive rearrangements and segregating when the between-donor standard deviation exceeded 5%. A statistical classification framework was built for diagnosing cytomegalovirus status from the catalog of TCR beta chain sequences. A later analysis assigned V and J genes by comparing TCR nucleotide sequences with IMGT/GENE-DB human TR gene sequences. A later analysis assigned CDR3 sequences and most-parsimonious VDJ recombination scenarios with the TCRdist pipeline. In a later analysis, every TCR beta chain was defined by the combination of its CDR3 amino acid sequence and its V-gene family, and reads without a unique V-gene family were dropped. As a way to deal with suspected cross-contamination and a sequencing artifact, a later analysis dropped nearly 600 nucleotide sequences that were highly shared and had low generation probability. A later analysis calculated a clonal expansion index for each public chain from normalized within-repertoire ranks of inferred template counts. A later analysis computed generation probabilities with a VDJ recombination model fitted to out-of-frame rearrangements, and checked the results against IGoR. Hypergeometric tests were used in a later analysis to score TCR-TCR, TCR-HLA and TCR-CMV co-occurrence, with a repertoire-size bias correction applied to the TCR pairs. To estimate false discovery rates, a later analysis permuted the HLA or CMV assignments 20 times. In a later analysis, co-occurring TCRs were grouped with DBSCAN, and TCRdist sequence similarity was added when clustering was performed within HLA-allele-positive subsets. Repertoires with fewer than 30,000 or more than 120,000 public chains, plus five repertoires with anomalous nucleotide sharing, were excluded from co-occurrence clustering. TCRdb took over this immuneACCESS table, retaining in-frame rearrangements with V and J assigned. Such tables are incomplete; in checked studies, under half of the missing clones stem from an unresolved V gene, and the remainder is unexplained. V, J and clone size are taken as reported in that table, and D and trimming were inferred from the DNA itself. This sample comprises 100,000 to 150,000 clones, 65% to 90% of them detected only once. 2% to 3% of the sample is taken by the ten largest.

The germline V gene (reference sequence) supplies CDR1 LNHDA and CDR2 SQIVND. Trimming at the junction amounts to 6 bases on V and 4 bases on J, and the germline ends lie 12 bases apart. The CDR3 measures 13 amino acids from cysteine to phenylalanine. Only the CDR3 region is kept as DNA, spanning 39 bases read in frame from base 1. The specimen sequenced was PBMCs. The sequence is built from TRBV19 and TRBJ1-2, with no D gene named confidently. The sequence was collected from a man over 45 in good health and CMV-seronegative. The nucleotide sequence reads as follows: TGTGCCAGTAGGAGGGTAGGCGGCTATGGCTACACCTTC. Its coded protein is CASRRVGGYGYTF. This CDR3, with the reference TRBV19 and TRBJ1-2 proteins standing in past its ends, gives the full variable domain DGGITQSPKYLFRKEGQNVTLSCEQNLNHDAMYWYRQDPGQGLRLIYYSQIVNDFQKGDIAEGYSVSREKKESFPLTVTSAQKNPTAFYLCASRRVGGYGYTFGSGTRLTVV.